This T cell receptor beta chain derives from a study of OX40 agonist ivuxolimab in advanced cancers. Study information: Ivuxolimab is an agonistic anti-OX40 (CD134) antibody, and patients were treated with it.

The CDR3 covers 17 residues. CDR1 is LGHNA, CDR2 YNFKEQ, per germline. V lost 1 base, J lost 0 bases, and 9 bases stayed unmatched. Notes on the study in general: Expanded peripheral T cell antigen specificity was not determined. Expanded clones were, on average, more numerous among CD8+ T cells than CD4+.

In regard to this clone: The antigen remains undetermined.

The data were produced by immunoSEQ multiplex PCR, yet TCRdb's version contains in-frame clones alone and is incomplete. The sample shows more than 75,000 clones, around nine tenths of them seen only once. The sequences come from CD4+ or CD8+ T cells sorted from blood, collected in a trial of the OX40 agonist ivuxolimab. The chain is built from TRBV4-2 and TRBJ2-7, with TRBD2 matching 7 bases. This receptor was taken from an adult with an advanced solid tumor such as melanoma, head and neck, liver or kidney cancer. The CDR3 sequence is CASSQAGGSSPSYEQYF. CDR3 DNA sequence: TGTGCCAGCAGCCAAGCGGGCGGGAGTAGCCCCTCCTACGAGCAGTACTTC.